This T cell receptor (beta chain) is from a study of T cell responses to AZD1222 COVID-19 vaccine. Libraries were prepared by immunoSEQ multiplex PCR; TCRdb keeps only in-frame clonotypes and omits some of them. Among 130,000 or so clones listed, 70% to 90% were seen once. For this clone: What it binds is unknown.

V lost 1 base, J lost 5 bases, and 8 bases stayed unmatched. This CDR3 region has 15 residues. Germline CDR1 SGDLS, CDR2 YYNGEE. Study-wide findings and caveats: After two AZD1222 doses, spike-specific TCR breadth and depth rose versus day 0. It should be noted that donors were predominantly white British and more often female, and clonal diversity was possibly underestimated. Scientists sampled the repertoires only once the peak T cell response had passed.

This TCR was sampled from an adult in good health. The V gene is TRBV9, the J gene TRBJ2-5; 7 positions match TRBD2. Here the sequenced sample was peripheral blood, taken on day 0 of AZD1222 vaccination. As DNA, the CDR3 is TGTGCCAGCAGCGTATCAACGGGAGGTGGGGAGACCCAGTACTTC. Its protein is CASSVSTGGGETQYF.